Listed here is a single TCR beta chain. Its antigen is currently unknown. The CDR3 loop spans 16 amino acids. A second PCR, run for about 6 to 11 cycles, used a sample-barcoded 5' primer plus a J-beta primer mix. TCRdb processed the 5' RACE reads anew with MiXCR; each CDR3 protein has one entry. The data show about 620,000 distinct CDR3 sequences, 20% to 25% seen once. This specimen comes from a study of blood T cells in healthy people across ages. Study-wide results and limits: Age showed a roughly linear inverse relationship with TCR beta diversity per million T cells. Donor CMV infection status was unknown, possibly confounding age-related changes in expanded clonotypes.

The clonotype was recovered from a man aged 65 to 85 in good health. V gene TRBV21-1 combines with J gene TRBJ2-1. TRBV21-1 is a known pseudogene. Input material: blood. The chain's CDR3 is CASSKELLGSYNEQFF. CDR3 coding DNA: TGTGCCAGCAGCAAAGAGTTGCTAGGGTCCTACAATGAGCAGTTCTTC.